This T cell receptor (beta chain) appears in the sequencing data of a study of cytomegalovirus exposure and HLA in healthy donors. These donors counted as nominally healthy when sampled, but unrecorded immune exposures were likely. This clone was detected once. Its specificity is not known. Overall study results and limits: Reports state that TCR beta sequences accurately predicted most subjects' HLA-A and HLA-B alleles. Because they were indistinguishable, some V segments, including TRBV6-2 and TRBV6-3, were excluded.

The V and J ends lost 10 bases and 2 bases respectively, with 11 bases between them. Germline CDR1 and CDR2: MDHEN and SYDVKM. This CDR3 has 12 residues. It was with 60 Vbeta and 13 Jbeta primers that the PCR ran. TCRdb keeps only in-frame clones here, not all; method: immunoSEQ multiplex PCR. The sample yields about 190,000 clones, roughly 80% seen once. Sequencing used PBMCs. V gene TRBV28 combines with J gene TRBJ1-1; D ambiguous. The TCR originated in a woman under 40 in good health and CMV-seropositive. CDR3 sequence: CATGGINTEAFF. As DNA, the CDR3 is TGTGCCACGGGAGGGATTAACACTGAAGCTTTCTTT.